The rows below give T cell receptor beta chains drawn from one sample of a study of T cell responses to AZD1222 COVID-19 vaccine. The protocol was immunoSEQ multiplex PCR, while the TCRdb copy is restricted to in-frame clones and leaves out a portion. In the table there are some 130,000 clones, 90% of which are singletons. Sequenced here: peripheral blood, sampled on day 0 of AZD1222 vaccination. These receptors were taken from an adult in good health. CDR3s include the opening cysteine and the closing phenylalanine or tryptophan. The D gene is left open where the match is weak. Clone size, where shown, is once, few, many, or a class for clones that have expanded.

J,D,size,V,DNA,CDR3
TRBJ2-3,TRBD1,NA,TRBV7-3,TGTGCCAGCAGCCTGACAGGGCCAGATACGCAGTATTTT,CASSLTGPDTQYF
TRBJ2-7,NA,once,TRBV3-1/TRBV3-2,TGTGCCAGCAGCCAACCCCCGGGCTACGAGCAGTACTTC,CASSQPPGYEQYF
TRBJ2-5,NA,NA,TRBV2,TGTGCCAGCAGTCGGAGCAGGACCTTCCAAGAGACCCAGTACTTC,CASSRSRTFQETQYF
TRBJ2-7,TRBD1,NA,TRBV12-3/TRBV12-4,TGTGCCAGCAGTTTACAGGGGGACTACGAGCAGTACTTC,CASSLQGDYEQYF
TRBJ1-1,TRBD1,NA,TRBV19,TGTGCCAGTAGTATCACGGGACAGGGGGGGAGTGAAGCTTTCTTT,CASSITGQGGSEAFF
TRBJ2-2,TRBD1,NA,TRBV5-1,TGCGCCAGCAGTTGGGGACAGGGGGCTCCCGGGGAGCTGTTTTTT,CASSWGQGAPGELFF
TRBJ1-1,TRBD1,NA,TRBV6-5,TGTGCCAGCATCCTGACAGGGAGCACTGAAGCTTTCTTT,CASILTGSTEAFF
TRBJ1-6,NA,NA,TRBV27,TGTGCCAGCAGTTTATCAACAGGGAATAATTCACCCCTCCACTTT,CASSLSTGNNSPLHF
TRBJ1-2,NA,NA,TRBV30,TGTGCCTGGAGTGTAGGCAGGGTGAACTATGGCTACACCTTC,CAWSVGRVNYGYTF
TRBJ2-3,NA,NA,TRBV11-2,TGTGCCAGCAGCTTTTCACATTGGAGGGATACGCAGTATTTT,CASSFSHWRDTQYF
TRBJ2-5,TRBD2,NA,TRBV10-2,TGCGCCAGTCAACCTAAGCGGGGGGGCCGGGAGACCCAGTACTTC,CASQPKRGGRETQYF